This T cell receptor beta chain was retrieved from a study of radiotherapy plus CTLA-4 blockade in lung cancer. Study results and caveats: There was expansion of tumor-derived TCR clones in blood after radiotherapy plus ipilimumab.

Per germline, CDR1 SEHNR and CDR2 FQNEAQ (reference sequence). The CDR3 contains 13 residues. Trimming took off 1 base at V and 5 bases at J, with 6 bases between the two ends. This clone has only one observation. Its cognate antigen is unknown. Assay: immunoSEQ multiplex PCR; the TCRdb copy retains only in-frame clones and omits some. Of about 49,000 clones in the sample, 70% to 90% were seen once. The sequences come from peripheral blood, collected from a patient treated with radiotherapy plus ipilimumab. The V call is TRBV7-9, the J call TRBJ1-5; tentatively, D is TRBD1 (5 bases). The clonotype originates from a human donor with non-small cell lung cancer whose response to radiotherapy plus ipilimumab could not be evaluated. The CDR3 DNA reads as TGTGCCAGCAGCTTAGAAGGGGATCAGCCCCAGCATTTT. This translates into CASSLEGDQPQHF.